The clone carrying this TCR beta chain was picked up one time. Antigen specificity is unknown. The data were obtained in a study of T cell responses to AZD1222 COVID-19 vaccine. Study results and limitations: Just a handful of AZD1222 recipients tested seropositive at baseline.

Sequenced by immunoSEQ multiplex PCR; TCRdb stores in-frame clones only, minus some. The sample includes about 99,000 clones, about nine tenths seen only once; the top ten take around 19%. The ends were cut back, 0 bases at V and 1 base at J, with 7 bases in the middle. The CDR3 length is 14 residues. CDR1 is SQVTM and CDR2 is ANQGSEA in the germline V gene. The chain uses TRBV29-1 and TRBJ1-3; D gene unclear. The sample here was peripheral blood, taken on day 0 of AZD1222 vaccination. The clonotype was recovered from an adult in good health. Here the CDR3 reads CSVEDPESGNTIYF. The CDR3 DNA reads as TGCAGCGTTGAAGATCCGGAATCTGGAAACACCATATATTTT.